This entry lists 26 T cell receptor beta chains sequenced from one sample in a study of T cell repertoires in cytomegalovirus infection (dated by TCRdb to about 2019). TCRdb lists the instrument as Illumina HiSeq 1500. Using fastp trimming at Q25 and MiXCR clonotype assembly, TCRdb reanalyzed the public sequencing data and kept in-frame beta chains. Rows merge per CDR3 protein into single entries with the most common DNA and genes. Here the sample has some 24,000 distinct CDR3 sequences; 20% to 25% occur a single time. The ten largest clones take up approximately 91% of the sample. The antigens for these receptors are not known. Taken with the paper, the label for treatment or condition translates to: in vitro stimulation with specific CMV peptide epitopes to enrich CMV-specific T cells. The material sequenced was CD8+ T cells from cultured PBMCs, taken from culture after CMV antigen stimulation. The receptors derive from a human donor in good health (CMV status not recorded). Some clones in this sample may be carry-over from other donors' samples.

This clonotype has at least ten counts. The gene calls are TRBV7-9 and TRBJ1-4; no firm D call. CDR3 size: 13 residues. Trimming left V 4 bases short and J 6 bases short, with 9 bases between. Germline assignment: CDR1 SEHNR and CDR2 FQNEAQ (reference sequence). The CDR3 bases are TGTGCCAGCAGCTCGGTGGCTTATGAAAAACTGTTTTTT. Translating gives CASSSVAYEKLFF. Full variable domain (rest looked up from reference TRBV7-9 and TRBJ1-4): DTGVSQNPRHKITKRGQNVTFRCDPISEHNRLYWYRQTLGQGPEFLTYFQNEAQLEKSRLLSDRFSAERPKGSFSTLEIQRTEQGDSAMYLCASSSVAYEKLFFGSGTQLSVL.

V usage is TRBV2 and J usage is TRBJ2-7; 11 nucleotides match TRBD2. With 6 bases clipped from V and 6 bases from J, the junction kept 16 bases outside the gene matches. Germline V lookup: CDR1 SNHLY, CDR2 FYNNEI. The CDR3 is 17 amino acids. The CDR3, as DNA: TGTGCCAGCAGCCGCGTAGCGGGGGGGAACCTCCTTGGCGAGCAGTACTTC. This codes for CASSRVAGGNLLGEQYF.

This clonotype was picked up many times. This chain connects TRBV12-3 or TRBV12-4 to TRBJ1-2; D not resolved. The germline V and J ends were trimmed by 3 bases and 4 bases, with 15 bases remaining between them. The CDR3 sequence is 15 residues long. The CDR3 sequence: CASSLAVDRPYGYTF. DNA of the CDR3: TGTGCCAGCAGTTTGGCCGTTGACCGTCCCTATGGCTACACCTTC.

V and J are TRBV20-1 and TRBJ2-1, with a possible D match to TRBD2 (7 bases). Trimming cost V 0 bases and J 6 bases, with 15 bases left between them. CDR1 and CDR2 from the germline V gene are DFQATT and SNEGSKA (reference sequence). There are 15 residues in the CDR3. Here the CDR3 reads CSARDLRGGPNEQFF. For the CDR3, the DNA is TGCAGTGCTAGAGATCTGAGGGGGGGCCCCAATGAGCAGTTCTTC.

This clonotype was recorded many times. This chain uses TRBV7-2 with TRBJ2-5, with D unclear. CDR1 is SGHTA, CDR2 FQGNSA, per germline. CDR3 size: 15 residues. The germline V and J ends were trimmed by 1 base and 5 bases, with 14 bases remaining between them. This CDR3 is CASSLGTTLLETQYF. CDR3 nucleotide sequence: TGTGCCAGCAGCTTAGGTACAACCCTGCTGGAGACCCAGTACTTC.

This clonotype came up a few times. The genes are TRBV25-1 and TRBJ2-7, with D possibly TRBD2 on 5 matching bases. The length of the CDR3 is 13 residues. Trimming shortened V by 4 bases and J by 2 bases, and 9 bases separated the two germline ends. Germline CDR1 is MGHDK and CDR2 is SYGVNS. CDR3 sequence: CASSVTGTYEQYF. The CDR3 DNA sequence: TGTGCCAGCAGTGTTACGGGAACCTACGAGCAGTACTTC.

This clonotype showed up just a few times. The chain carries TRBV6-2 or TRBV6-3 and TRBJ2-3; D not certain. V gave up 0 bases and J gave up 4 bases, with 8 bases separating them. The CDR3 is 14 residues long. CDR1 and CDR2 (germline): MNHEY, SVGEGT. For the CDR3, the DNA is TGTGCCAGCAGTTACTCGACTTCATCAGATACGCAGTATTTT. Its protein is CASSYSTSSDTQYF.

In this sample, this clonotype turned up a few times. The rearrangement joins TRBV6-1 to TRBJ2-2; D possibly matches TRBD1 or TRBD2 (5 bases each). This CDR3 region has 14 residues. The V gene's germline CDR1 is MNHNS and CDR2 SASEGT. The V and J ends lost 3 bases and 5 bases respectively, with 10 bases between them. The chain's CDR3 is CASSDGGVTGELFF. The CDR3 DNA sequence: TGTGCCAGCAGTGATGGGGGAGTGACCGGGGAGCTGTTTTTT.

This rearrangement joins TRBV7-2 to TRBJ2-7; weak D call: TRBD1 (6 bases). The CDR3 length is 14 residues. Germline V gives CDR1 SGHTA, CDR2 FQGNSA. Deletions cut 5 bases from V and 1 base from J, with 12 bases between. The chain's CDR3 is CASSDNRESYEQYF. The CDR3 nucleotides are TGTGCCAGCAGCGATAACAGGGAATCCTACGAGCAGTACTTC.

This clonotype was seen more than once but under ten times. V gene TRBV28 combines with J gene TRBJ2-5; TRBD2 aligns across 7 bases. CDR3 length equals 13 residues. V shed 7 bases, J shed 5 bases, and the junction held 7 bases outside the gene matches. CDR1 is MDHEN and CDR2 is SYDVKM in the germline V gene. The CDR3 here is CASTSLGGETQYF. CDR3 sequence (DNA): TGTGCCAGCACCTCACTGGGAGGGGAGACCCAGTACTTC.

The CDR3 DNA sequence: TGTGCCAGCAGTTACGGACTAGCGGGGGTCCTGGCAGAGCAGTTCTTC. Protein sequence: CASSYGLAGVLAEQFF. The rearrangement links TRBV6-8 to TRBJ2-1; the match to TRBD2 covers 13 bases. The V and J ends lost 2 bases and 10 bases, in that order; junction bases with no gene match: 8. The germline gives CDR1 MNHGY, CDR2 SAAAGT. The CDR3 loop spans 16 amino acids.

This clonotype appeared a few times. This chain links TRBV7-9 with TRBJ2-7, with TRBD2 matching over 8 bases. Germline loops: CDR1 SEHNR, CDR2 FQNEAQ (reference sequence). The CDR3 sequence is 14 residues long. J lost 2 bases, V lost 8 bases, and 8 bases had no gene match. This CDR3 is CASLSSGAPYEQYF. Written as DNA, the CDR3 is TGTGCCAGCTTGAGTAGCGGGGCCCCCTACGAGCAGTACTTC.

The table lists this clonotype with a few counts. This chain links TRBV6-1 with TRBJ2-7; no firm D call. From germline, CDR1 is MNHNS and CDR2 SASEGT. The CDR3 is 12 residues long. Deletions cut 6 bases from V and 4 bases from J, with 10 bases between. CDR3 protein: CASSRDGYEQYF. The DNA for the CDR3 is TGTGCCAGCAGCAGAGACGGGTACGAGCAGTACTTC.

This rearrangement joins TRBV2 to TRBJ2-7; D call uncertain. This CDR3 spans 12 amino acids. Germline CDR1 is SNHLY and CDR2 is FYNNEI. With 1 base removed from V and 5 bases from J, the gap between germline ends came to 6 bases. The CDR3 sequence is CASSEGIDEQYF. The CDR3 DNA follows: TGTGCCAGCAGTGAAGGAATTGACGAGCAGTACTTC.

This clonotype was counted ten times or more. This rearrangement joins TRBV7-2 to TRBJ2-7, with D perhaps TRBD1 or TRBD2 (5 bases each). This CDR3 comprises 13 residues. Germline V gives CDR1 SGHTA, CDR2 FQGNSA. V was trimmed by 1 base and J by 2 bases, leaving 6 bases between them. The CDR3 loop is CASSLVGAYEQYF. CDR3 in DNA: TGTGCCAGCAGCTTAGTGGGGGCCTACGAGCAGTACTTC.

The rearrangement joins TRBV5-1 to TRBJ2-5, with D unclear. This CDR3 region has 14 residues. Germline V gene sequence: CDR1 SGHRS, CDR2 YFSETQ. Trimming removed 4 bases from V and 0 bases from J, with 10 bases in between. The CDR3 region has the DNA TGCGCCAGCAGCCTAGGGCTGTACCAAGAGACCCAGTACTTC. Its protein product is CASSLGLYQETQYF.

This clonotype has just a few counts. The rearrangement uses TRBV11-2 and TRBJ2-6, with D perhaps matching TRBD1 (5 bases). The CDR3 sequence is 15 residues long. CDR1 and CDR2 (germline): SGHAT, FQNNGV. V was shortened by 4 bases and J by 4 bases, with 11 bases between the two germline ends. The CDR3 loop is CASSSQGTGANVLTF. CDR3 DNA: TGTGCCAGCAGCTCCCAGGGAACGGGGGCCAACGTCCTGACTTTC.

This clonotype was counted between two and nine times. This chain joins TRBV7-9 and TRBJ2-1; TRBD2 aligns across 8 bases. Losses at the gene ends were 6 bases for V and 1 base for J; bases not matched to a gene: 5. The CDR3 consists of 15 residues. Germline CDR1 reads SEHNR; CDR2 reads FQNEAQ (reference sequence). The CDR3 DNA follows: TGTGCCAGCAGACCGGGGGGGCAGTCCTACAATGAGCAGTTCTTC. This translates into CASRPGGQSYNEQFF. Drawing the rest from reference TRBV7-9 and TRBJ2-1, the complete variable domain is DTGVSQNPRHKITKRGQNVTFRCDPISEHNRLYWYRQTLGQGPEFLTYFQNEAQLEKSRLLSDRFSAERPKGSFSTLEIQRTEQGDSAMYLCASRPGGQSYNEQFFGPGTRLTVL.

The V and J genes are TRBV13 and TRBJ2-7, with D unresolved. Trimming pared 2 bases from V and 5 bases from J, leaving 4 bases between. Germline V gives CDR1 PRHDT, CDR2 FYEKMQ (reference sequence). The CDR3 sequence is 11 residues long. As DNA, the CDR3 is TGTGCCAGCAGCTTATGGGACGAGCAGTACTTC. Translating gives CASSLWDEQYF.

The chain recombines TRBV3-1 with TRBJ2-7; 12 bases are shared with TRBD1. The CDR3 consists of 16 residues. The germline V gene encodes CDR1 LGHDT and CDR2 YNNKEL (reference sequence). V was clipped by 1 base and J by 3 bases; unmatched bases: 4. The CDR3 protein is CASSQAGTGGRYEQYF. The CDR3 DNA reads as TGTGCCAGCAGCCAAGCCGGGACAGGGGGCCGCTACGAGCAGTACTTC.

The rearrangement uses TRBV7-2 and TRBJ2-3, with no clear D. Germline-derived CDR1 and CDR2 are SGHTA and FQGNSA. With 1 base removed from V and 6 bases from J, the gap between germline ends came to 11 bases. CDR3 size: 14 residues. The DNA for the CDR3 is TGTGCCAGCAGCTTAGGGCTACTCAGGGATACGCAGTATTTT. This gives the protein CASSLGLLRDTQYF.

This clonotype appeared many times. The V call is TRBV7-2, the J call TRBJ2-7; D remains unclear. The CDR3 spans 11 residues. Trimming stripped 5 bases from V and 3 bases from J, with 5 bases between. Looked up from germline, CDR1 is SGHTA and CDR2 is FQGNSA. The CDR3 spells CASSRDYEQYF. The CDR3 coding sequence is TGTGCCAGCAGCCGCGACTACGAGCAGTACTTC.

This clonotype was detected only a few times. The chain carries TRBV3-1 and TRBJ2-7; TRBD1 might be the D (6 bases). In germline, CDR1 is LGHDT, CDR2 YNNKEL (reference sequence). CDR3 length: 15 residues. Trimming cost V 4 bases and J 0 bases, with 13 bases left between them. This CDR3 reads CASSPDRGPSYEQYF. The CDR3 nucleotides are TGTGCCAGCAGCCCGGACAGAGGACCCTCCTACGAGCAGTACTTC.

The V and J genes are TRBV5-1 and TRBJ1-5; the D is unclear. The CDR3 runs 13 residues. CDR1 is SGHRS and CDR2 is YFSETQ in the germline V gene. V lost 0 bases to trimming and J lost 9 bases, with 10 bases between them. The CDR3 sequence: CASSLAGYGPQHF. The CDR3 DNA sequence: TGCGCCAGCAGCTTGGCCGGTTACGGGCCCCAGCATTTT. Combining the CDR3 with reference TRBV5-1 and TRBJ1-5 gives the whole variable domain KAGVTQTPRYLIKTRGQQVTLSCSPISGHRSVSWYQQTPGQGLQFLFEYFSETQRNKGNFPGRFSGRQFSNSRSEMNVSTLELGDSALYLCASSLAGYGPQHFGDGTRLSIL.

The sample holds many counts of this clonotype. The CDR3 DNA sequence: TGTGCCAGCAGCTCAGGGACGTCCTTTAACTATGGCTACACCTTC. It encodes CASSSGTSFNYGYTF. This chain uses TRBV7-9 with TRBJ1-2; D is perhaps TRBD1 (5 bases). The V end lost 4 bases, the J end lost 1 base, and 13 bases lay between the germline ends. CDR3 length equals 15 residues. Germline V gene sequence: CDR1 SEHNR, CDR2 FQNEAQ (reference sequence).

The chain joins TRBV2 to TRBJ2-3, with D possibly matching TRBD2 (6 bases). The CDR3 sequence is 14 residues long. V was shortened by 5 bases and J by 6 bases, with 15 bases between the two germline ends. Germline V gene sequence: CDR1 SNHLY, CDR2 FYNNEI. DNA for the CDR3: TGTGCCAGCAGTCCGTCTGAAGGAGGGGATACGCAGTATTTT. Amino acid sequence: CASSPSEGGDTQYF.